This T cell receptor (beta chain) came from a study of OX40 agonist ivuxolimab in advanced cancers. For the study at large: Two cutaneous melanoma patients and one hepatocellular carcinoma patient, three in all, had partial responses.

Excluded were patients having autoimmune disease history or systemic immunosuppression. Per germline, CDR1 MGHRA and CDR2 YSYEKL. V gave up 4 bases and J gave up 7 bases, with 19 bases separating them. The CDR3 has 16 amino acids. Of note for this clone: The antigen is not known.

Study-wide results and caveats: Expanded clones were, on average, more numerous among CD8+ T cells than CD4+.

Generated by immunoSEQ multiplex PCR, the TCRdb table keeps only in-frame clones and is missing some. The table includes tens of thousands of clones, 75% to 85% detected once. The sample was CD4+ or CD8+ T cells sorted from blood, taken in a trial of the OX40 agonist ivuxolimab. The clonotype was recovered from an adult with an advanced solid tumor such as melanoma, head and neck, liver or kidney cancer. The genes are TRBV4-1 and TRBJ2-2, with a possible D match to TRBD2 (7 bases). CDR3 sequence: CASSPPRGGGNGELFF. The CDR3 DNA reads TGCGCCAGCAGCCCCCCGAGGGGGGGAGGAAACGGGGAGCTGTTTTTT.